Below are 8 T cell receptor beta chains sequenced from a single sample in a study of T-cell memory formation after mild COVID-19. TCRdb called the 5' RACE reads again in MiXCR, with one record for every CDR3 protein. The table shows roughly 240,000 distinct CDR3 sequences, with 15% to 20% occurring only once. Sequenced input: PBMCs or a T cell subset sorted from them (not recorded which). The receptor set was obtained from a man younger than 30 who had mild COVID-19 (a few samples of this study predate the infection). Cell type and time point are not known.

In its sample, this clonotype was seen a few times. The rearrangement uses TRBV5-1 and TRBJ1-1; tentatively, D is TRBD1 (6 bases). The CDR3 spans 14 residues. Trimming cost V 5 bases and J 5 bases, with 16 bases left between them. CDR1 is SGHRS, CDR2 YFSETQ, per germline. This chain's CDR3 is CASSPVGAGTEAFF. CDR3 nucleotide sequence: TGCGCCAGCAGTCCCGTGGGGGCGGGAACTGAAGCTTTCTTT. The variable domain in full, completed from reference TRBV5-1 and TRBJ1-1, reads KAGVTQTPRYLIKTRGQQVTLSCSPISGHRSVSWYQQTPGQGLQFLFEYFSETQRNKGNFPGRFSGRQFSNSRSEMNVSTLELGDSALYLCASSPVGAGTEAFFGQGTRLTVV.

The chain recombines TRBV6-6 with TRBJ2-7; 12 bases agree with TRBD2. The junction had 9 bases not matched to a gene; V was cut back by 3 bases and J by 0 bases. Germline V gives CDR1 MNHNY, CDR2 SVGAGI (reference sequence). This CDR3 is 18 amino acids long. The CDR3 is CASSYPRTSGARSYEQYF. The DNA of the CDR3 is TGTGCCAGCAGTTATCCCCGGACTAGCGGGGCGCGCTCCTACGAGCAGTACTTC.

V is TRBV11-1 and J is TRBJ1-4, with 10 bases lining up with TRBD1. Per the germline V gene, CDR1 is SGHAT and CDR2 is FQDESV (reference sequence). Trimming cost V 4 bases and J 6 bases; bases outside gene matches: 11. This CDR3 has 17 amino acids. This CDR3 is CASSSPGQGKGHEKLFF. The CDR3 DNA sequence: TGTGCCAGCAGCTCACCGGGACAGGGGAAGGGGCATGAAAAACTGTTTTTT. Full variable domain (rest looked up from reference TRBV11-1 and TRBJ1-4): EAEVAQSPRYKITEKSQAVAFWCDPISGHATLYWYRQILGQGPELLVQFQDESVVDDSQLPKDRFSAERLKGVDSTLKIQPAELGDSAMYLCASSSPGQGKGHEKLFFGSGTQLSVL.

This rearrangement joins TRBV25-1 to TRBJ2-5, with D unresolved. The germline CDR1 and CDR2 sequences are MGHDK and SYGVNS. Trimming removed 3 bases at V and 1 base at J, with 12 bases between. CDR3 length: 15 residues. The CDR3 reads CASSDTLPIQETQYF. CDR3 sequence (DNA): TGTGCCAGCAGTGACACGCTACCGATCCAAGAGACCCAGTACTTC.

V is TRBV20-1 and J is TRBJ1-4; D is possibly TRBD1 (5 bases). CDR3 length equals 15 residues. Trimming took off 4 bases at V and 0 bases at J, with 12 bases between the two ends. Per the germline V gene, CDR1 is DFQATT and CDR2 is SNEGSKA (reference sequence). In DNA form, the CDR3 reads TGCAGTGCTACTAAGGGGCCCGCAACTAATGAAAAACTGTTTTTT. Translated, it gives CSATKGPATNEKLFF.

This clonotype has only a few counts. This chain's CDR3 is CSEWPEFRDRRSYTF. In DNA form, the CDR3 reads TGCAGCGAATGGCCGGAATTCCGGGACAGAAGGAGCTACACCTTC. This chain joins TRBV29-1 and TRBJ1-2; 7 bases are shared with TRBD1. The CDR3 is 15 amino acids. Germline CDR1 is SQVTM and CDR2 is ANQGSEA. The V segment lost 7 bases and the J segment 9 bases; nucleotides outside the gene matches: 20. The entire variable domain, with the rest obtained from reference TRBV29-1 and TRBJ1-2, is as follows: SAVISQKPSRDICQRGTSLTIQCQVDSQVTMMFWYRQQPGQSLTLIATANQGSEATYESGFVIDKFPISRPNLTFSTLTVSNMSPEDSSIYLCSEWPEFRDRRSYTFGSGTRLTVV.

This clonotype was seen a few times. This chain links TRBV4-3 with TRBJ1-2, with TRBD1 identical over 8 bases. The CDR3 extends over 16 amino acids. With 0 bases clipped from V and 4 bases from J, the junction kept 7 bases outside the gene matches. Germline CDR1 is LGHNA and CDR2 is YSLEER. CDR3 region: CASSQDGTGGFYGYTF. The CDR3 DNA reads TGCGCCAGCAGCCAAGATGGTACAGGGGGATTCTATGGCTACACCTTC.

The table lists this clonotype with a few counts. V is TRBV4-1 and J is TRBJ2-2; D may be TRBD2 (5 bases). V lost 6 bases to trimming and J lost 6 bases, with 17 bases between them. CDR1 and CDR2 (germline): MGHRA, YSYEKL. The CDR3 extends over 15 amino acids. The CDR3 bases are TGCGCCAGCAGTCGAACGGGGATCGGTCCCGGGGAGCTGTTTTTT. Its protein is CASSRTGIGPGELFF.